This TCR beta chain was sequenced for a study of cytomegalovirus exposure and HLA in healthy donors. Germline V lookup: CDR1 SGHRS, CDR2 YFSETQ. This CDR3 has 15 residues. J gave up 7 bases and V 9 bases, and 16 bases lay outside the gene matches. General study findings and limits: The number of N-insertions in an Asian-associated ancestry cluster was reportedly below the roughly 670-donor mean in a later analysis. A later analysis linked a missense variant in DCLRE1C to the trimming of TCR beta V and J genes.

A few counts support this clone. The antigen remains unidentified. PCR primers comprised 60 Vbeta and 13 Jbeta primers. As processed by the authors: About 88 million unique TCR beta chains, 10 million to 13 million of them shared, were counted by a later analysis. TCRdb keeps only in-frame clones here, not all; method: immunoSEQ multiplex PCR. The D gene and trimming were derived from the DNA, and the V and J assignments and clone size from that table. The data hold roughly 110,000 clones, with 65% to 80% observed a single time. The clonotype comes from a man between 25 and 39 years old in good health and CMV-seropositive. Sequencing used PBMCs. This chain uses TRBV5-1 with TRBJ2-3; 8 bases agree with TRBD2. The CDR3 reads CATTDASGGRNTQYF. The CDR3 DNA is TGCGCCACCACGGACGCCAGCGGGGGAAGAAATACGCAGTATTTT.